The 23 T cell receptor beta chains below come from one sample, sequenced in a study of blood T cell repertoires in COVID-19. TCRdb's table, derived via immunoSEQ multiplex PCR, lists solely in-frame clones and lacks some. The sample carries about 220,000 clones, 80% to 90% recorded once. The sequenced sample was PBMCs or T cells enriched from blood (not recorded which). Receptors were obtained from a woman aged 45 to 65 who had been exposed to COVID-19.

The chain combines TRBV15 with TRBJ1-4; TRBD1 agrees at 8 bases. The CDR3 has 16 amino acids. V shed 0 bases and J 7 bases; nucleotides not matched to a gene: 7. Germline-derived CDR1 and CDR2 are LNHNV and YYDKDF (reference sequence). This chain's CDR3 is CATSRDRTGLSEKLFF. CDR3 in DNA: TGTGCCACCAGCAGAGATAGGACAGGGCTAAGTGAAAAACTGTTTTTT.

The V gene is TRBV19, the J gene TRBJ1-5; weak D call: TRBD1 (6 bases). The CDR3 is made up of 14 amino acids. CDR1 is LNHDA and CDR2 is SQIVND in the germline V gene (reference sequence). V lost 10 bases and J lost 3, with 16 bases in between. CDR3 sequence (DNA): TGTGCCACCCGAGCCAGGGGTTACAATCAGCCCCAGCATTTT. This gives the protein CATRARGYNQPQHF.

This clone was picked up one time. The CDR3 sequence: CASSPRGGDHEQYF. The CDR3 nucleotides are TGTGCCAGCAGCCCCCGGGGGGGGGACCACGAGCAGTACTTC. The V gene is TRBV7-3, the J gene TRBJ2-7; 8 bases align to TRBD2. This CDR3 comprises 14 residues. The junction had 8 bases not matched to a gene; V was cut back by 5 bases and J by 5 bases. Germline V gene sequence: CDR1 SGHTA, CDR2 FQGTGA.

As for this clone: Other DNA sequences in the sample encode the same CDR3. The chain carries TRBV18 and TRBJ1-1; 8 bases match TRBD1. Germline values: CDR1 KGHSH, CDR2 LQKENI. V lost 1 base to trimming and J lost 5 bases; unmatched junction nucleotides: 6. The CDR3 length is 15 residues. CDR3 sequence reads: CASSPLQGGGTEAFF. The DNA for the CDR3 is TGTGCCAGCTCACCACTACAGGGGGGAGGTACTGAAGCTTTCTTT.

This clone was seen once. The chain links TRBV6-1 to TRBJ1-2; TRBD1 matches 9 bases. Unmatched junction bases numbered 10, after V lost 2 bases and J lost 3 bases. The germline gives CDR1 MNHNS, CDR2 SASEGT. This CDR3 is built from 17 residues. CDR3 in amino acids: CASSELQGAGLDYGYTF. The CDR3 DNA is TGTGCCAGCAGTGAACTACAGGGGGCTGGCCTTGACTATGGCTACACCTTC.

The chain recombines TRBV5-4 with TRBJ1-2; the match to TRBD1 covers 10 bases. The CDR3 has 16 residues. Germline lookup yields CDR1 SGHNT and CDR2 YYREEE (reference sequence). Trimming cost V 0 bases and J 7 bases; bases outside gene matches: 9. CDR3 sequence (DNA): TGTGCCAGCAGCTTGGCCGGAGGGACAGGGGTTAGTGGCTACACCTTC. Translating gives CASSLAGGTGVSGYTF.

Concerning this clone: In the same sample, other DNA sequences code for this CDR3. The chain links TRBV18 to TRBJ1-1; TRBD1 is a possible D gene (5 bases). V dropped 5 bases and J dropped 1 base, with 8 bases sitting between them. The CDR3 contains 13 residues. The germline CDR1 and CDR2 sequences are KGHSH and LQKENI. CDR3 in DNA: TGTGCCAGCTCATCGACAGCGAACACTGAAGCTTTCTTT. Translated, it gives CASSSTANTEAFF.

The chain joins TRBV27 to TRBJ1-4, with 9 bases aligning to TRBD1. This CDR3 region has 15 residues. CDR1 and CDR2 (germline): MNHEY, SMNVEV (reference sequence). The trim removed 5 bases at V and 8 bases at J, leaving 9 bases unmatched. For the CDR3, the DNA is TGTGCCAGCAGTCGAACCGGGACAGGGAGAGAAAAACTGTTTTTT. This encodes CASSRTGTGREKLFF.

V gene TRBV5-4 combines with J gene TRBJ2-7; 12 nucleotides agree with TRBD2. Germline CDR1 and CDR2: SGHNT and YYREEE (reference sequence). J was trimmed by 5 bases and V by 4 bases; bases with no gene match: 7. The CDR3 spans 15 residues. CDR3 protein: CASSPRTSGAHEQYF. DNA for the CDR3: TGTGCCAGCAGCCCCAGGACTAGCGGGGCACACGAGCAGTACTTC.

J is TRBJ1-1 and V is TRBV27; no clear D. CDR1 is MNHEY, CDR2 SMNVEV, per germline (reference sequence). The CDR3 length is 14 residues. V was trimmed by 4 bases and J by 3 bases, leaving 12 bases between them. CDR3 loop: CASSSFFGDTEAFF. CDR3 DNA sequence: TGTGCCAGCAGTTCCTTCTTCGGGGACACTGAAGCTTTCTTT.

The chain links TRBV5-4 to TRBJ2-2, with 12 nucleotides matching TRBD2. The length of the CDR3 is 15 residues. The junction had 5 bases not matched to a gene; V was cut back by 4 bases and J by 7 bases. Germline CDR1 reads SGHNT; CDR2 reads YYREEE (reference sequence). The CDR3 protein is CASSRTSGVHGELFF. Written as DNA, the CDR3 is TGTGCCAGCAGCCGGACTAGCGGGGTGCACGGGGAGCTGTTTTTT.

The J gene is TRBJ2-5, the V gene TRBV12-3 or TRBV12-4; D perhaps matches TRBD1 (5 bases). This CDR3 comprises 13 residues. Trimming stripped 5 bases from V and 7 bases from J, with 14 bases between. CDR3 DNA: TGTGCCAGCAGTCAGGGAAATCAGAGGACCCAGTACTTC. It specifies CASSQGNQRTQYF.

The chain uses TRBV11-2 and TRBJ1-1; 8 bases fit TRBD1. V lost 4 bases to trimming and J lost 4 bases; unmatched junction nucleotides: 8. The CDR3 consists of 15 residues. Germline V gene data show CDR1 as SGHAT and CDR2 as FQNNGV. CDR3 in amino acids: CASSSRDRRRTEAFF. CDR3 coding DNA: TGTGCCAGCAGCTCTCGGGACAGGAGGCGCACTGAAGCTTTCTTT.

V and J are TRBV7-7 and TRBJ2-5, with 8 positions matching TRBD2. This CDR3 is built from 14 residues. Germline V gene sequence: CDR1 SSHAT, CDR2 FNYEAQ (reference sequence). V was clipped by 3 bases and J by 4 bases; unmatched bases: 4. The CDR3 DNA sequence: TGTGCCAGCAGCTTCGGGGGACTAGGAGAGACCCAGTACTTC. Translation: CASSFGGLGETQYF.

In this sample, this clone turned up a few times. This chain links TRBV3-1 (or the pseudogene TRBV3-2) with TRBJ2-1; 7 bases match TRBD2. The CDR3 extends over 16 amino acids. Trimming removed 1 base from V and 1 base from J; junction bases left unmatched: 4. From germline, CDR1 is LGHDT and CDR2 YNNKEL (reference sequence). CDR3: CASSQVRTRSYNEQFF. The DNA of the CDR3 is TGTGCCAGCAGCCAAGTTAGGACTAGGTCCTACAATGAGCAGTTCTTC.

This chain joins TRBV7-3 and TRBJ2-3; TRBD2 agrees at 10 bases. The CDR3 length is 16 residues. Germline V gives CDR1 SGHTA, CDR2 FQGTGA. The J segment lost 3 bases and the V segment lost 5 bases, leaving 8 bases of the junction unmatched. Written as DNA, the CDR3 is TGTGCCAGCAGCCCCTCAGCGGGGGGGCGGACAGATACGCAGTATTTT. It specifies CASSPSAGGRTDTQYF.

CDR3: CASSSRGSTDTQYF. The CDR3 DNA reads TGTGCCAGCAGTTCCCGGGGGAGCACAGATACGCAGTATTTT. The chain joins TRBV27 to TRBJ2-3, with D maybe TRBD2 (6 bases). This CDR3 is built from 14 residues. Between the trimmed V and J ends, which lost 4 bases and 0 bases, there was a span of 8 bases. CDR1 MNHEY and CDR2 SMNVEV come from the germline V gene (reference sequence).

The gene calls are TRBV6-2 or TRBV6-3 and TRBJ2-5; 7 bases agree with TRBD1. Losses at the gene ends were 5 bases for V and 5 bases for J; bases not matched to a gene: 5. The CDR3 runs 13 residues. The germline V gene has CDR1 MNHEY and CDR2 SVGEGT. The CDR3 DNA follows: TGTGCCAGCAGTGACAGGGTGCGGGAGACCCAGTACTTC. Protein sequence: CASSDRVRETQYF.

This chain uses TRBV5-6 with TRBJ2-7, with D possibly matching TRBD1 (7 bases). Germline loops: CDR1 SGHDT, CDR2 YYEEEE. Trimming shortened V by 6 bases and J by 7 bases, and 23 bases separated the two germline ends. The CDR3 length is 15 residues. The CDR3 loop is CASTLRGPAGGEQYF. The CDR3 DNA follows: TGTGCCAGCACGCTGAGGGGACCCGCAGGGGGGGAGCAGTACTTC. The full variable domain, in which reference TRBV5-6 and TRBJ2-7 provide the parts outside the CDR3, is DAGVTQSPTHLIKTRGQQVTLRCSPKSGHDTVSWYQQALGQGPQFIFQYYEEEERQRGNFPDRFSGHQFPNYSSELNVNALLLGDSALYLCASTLRGPAGGEQYFGPGTRLTVT.

The chain is built from TRBV7-8 and TRBJ2-3; possible D gene TRBD2, 5 bases. Trimming cost V 6 bases and J 4 bases, with 11 bases left between them. Per germline, CDR1 SGHVS and CDR2 FQNEAQ. The CDR3 is 13 residues long. CDR3 DNA sequence: TGTGCCAGCAGTGGATTGGGAGCAGATACGCAGTATTTT. Translating it yields CASSGLGADTQYF.

This clone has a handful of counts. The chain employs TRBV30 and TRBJ1-2, with D unclear. In germline, CDR1 is GTSNPN, CDR2 SVGIG (reference sequence). This CDR3 is built from 13 residues. V lost 3 bases and J lost 6, with 14 bases in between. The DNA of the CDR3 is TGTGCCTGGAGGGTCGGCGGAGAGAATGGCTACACCTTC. Amino acid sequence: CAWRVGGENGYTF.

The chain has TRBV25-1 and TRBJ1-1; D perhaps matches TRBD1 (5 bases). The CDR3 consists of 13 residues. V was clipped by 2 bases and J by 1 base, with 5 bases between them. Germline V gene sequence: CDR1 MGHDK, CDR2 SYGVNS. CDR3 in amino acids: CASSERGNTEAFF. CDR3 in DNA: TGTGCCAGCAGTGAAAGGGGGAACACTGAAGCTTTCTTT.

The rearrangement uses TRBV4-2 and TRBJ1-2; unclear D gene. The ends were cut back, 0 bases at V and 5 bases at J, with 10 bases in the middle. CDR1 and CDR2 from the germline V gene are LGHNA and YNFKEQ. The CDR3 runs 14 residues. The CDR3 coding sequence is TGTGCCAGCAGCCAAGATGGCAGTGGTTATGGCTACACCTTC. Translating gives CASSQDGSGYGYTF.